The clone carrying this T cell receptor (beta chain) was observed many times. Its antigen is not known. RNA transcripts gave rise to amplified TCR beta CDR3 regions. TCR CDR3 regions were first amplified by RT-PCR with HTBI primers. TCRdb itself ran the multiplex PCR reads through MiXCR, one entry per CDR3 protein. This sample carries approximately 600,000 distinct CDR3 sequences, roughly 16% of them seen once, and the ten largest clones take around 3.9%. This sample is drawn from a study of T cells in Graves' hyperthyroidism and ophthalmopathy. Findings of the study overall: Most clonotypes that expanded in the thyroid above 0.001 also showed up in blood.

The germline V gene has CDR1 GTSNPN and CDR2 SVGIG (reference sequence). This CDR3 contains 13 residues. V lost 1 base, J lost 0 bases, and 6 bases lay in between. An absence of ophthalmopathy progression within 18 months meant stable Graves' hyperthyroidism. These patients, aged 18 to 65, had recently diagnosed hyperthyroidism lasting under 2 months. Uncontrolled infection, other autoimmune disease, pregnancy or lactation disqualified patients from enrolment. This clonotype originated in a woman aged 30 to 39 with Graves' hyperthyroidism. Sequenced: blood. The chain carries TRBV30 and TRBJ1-1, with D hard to call. The CDR3 bases are TGTGCCTGGAGTGGGGTATTGAACACTGAAGCTTTCTTT. Amino acids: CAWSGVLNTEAFF.